A single sample gave rise to the 32 T cell receptor beta chains below, sequenced in a study of T cells of healthy individuals. One entry per CDR3 protein results from TCRdb running MiXCR on the 5' RACE reads. Among some 69,000 distinct CDR3 sequences listed, 16% were seen once. All receptors derive from a human donor in good health.

V gene TRBV5-1 combines with J gene TRBJ2-3, with TRBD2 as a possible D gene (6 bases). Looked up from germline, CDR1 is SGHRS and CDR2 is YFSETQ. The CDR3 contains 12 residues. V was shortened by 5 bases and J by 5 bases, with 9 bases between the two germline ends. The CDR3 loop is CASRWGEDTQYF. Here the CDR3 DNA reads TGCGCCAGCAGATGGGGGGAAGATACGCAGTATTTT.

This clonotype was seen many times. The rearrangement uses TRBV2 and TRBJ1-5; the D gene is possibly TRBD1 (6 bases). Germline CDR1 SNHLY, CDR2 FYNNEI. This CDR3 region has 12 residues. V gave up 5 bases and J gave up 7 bases, with 9 bases separating them. CDR3 DNA sequence: TGTGCCAGCAGTACAGGGTTGCAGCCCCAGCATTTT. Its protein product is CASSTGLQPQHF. The full variable domain, its missing parts supplied by reference TRBV2 and TRBJ1-5, is EPEVTQTPSHQVTQMGQEVILRCVPISNHLYFYWYRQILGQKVEFLVSFYNNEISEKSEIFDDQFSVERPDGSNFTLKIRSTKLEDSAMYFCASSTGLQPQHFGDGTRLSIL.

This chain connects TRBV7-3 to TRBJ2-1; TRBD1 matches 7 bases. V shed 5 bases and J 7 bases; nucleotides not matched to a gene: 2. The CDR3 sequence is 12 residues long. CDR1 and CDR2 from the germline V gene are SGHTA and FQGTGA. DNA of the CDR3: TGTGCCAGCAGCACGACAGGGAATGAGCAGTTCTTC. Amino acids: CASSTTGNEQFF.

This clonotype showed up many times. The J gene is TRBJ2-7, the V gene TRBV7-9; D gene ambiguous. The CDR3 sequence is 11 residues long. The V gene lost 5 bases and the J gene lost 4 bases, with 6 bases spanning the gap. CDR1 and CDR2 from the germline V gene are SEHNR and FQNEAQ (reference sequence). CDR3 in amino acids: CASSPYYEQYF. The CDR3 DNA reads TGTGCCAGCAGCCCCTATTACGAGCAGTACTTC.

By sample share, this clonotype is medium-sized. This chain connects TRBV5-1 to TRBJ1-2; D not certain. Germline V CDR1 and CDR2: SGHRS, YFSETQ. V shed 4 bases and J shed 5 bases, with 15 bases lying between them. The CDR3 totals 14 residues. The CDR3 loop reads CASSLTNEQYGYTF. In DNA, the CDR3 is TGCGCCAGCAGCCTGACCAACGAGCAGTATGGCTACACCTTC.

This clonotype was observed many times. The gene calls are TRBV7-9 and TRBJ1-4; D possibly corresponds to TRBD1 (5 bases). The CDR3 has 14 amino acids. The V gene lost 2 bases and the J gene lost 5 bases, with 9 bases spanning the gap. In germline, CDR1 is SEHNR, CDR2 FQNEAQ (reference sequence). In DNA, the CDR3 is TGTGCCAGCAGCTTAAGACAGTTAAATGAAAAACTGTTTTTT. Translation: CASSLRQLNEKLFF.

This clonotype has a count of ten or more. The chain recombines TRBV7-9 with TRBJ1-1, with a weak D call TRBD1 (6 bases). The CDR3 is 12 amino acids. Germline V gene sequence: CDR1 SEHNR, CDR2 FQNEAQ (reference sequence). V was shortened by 4 bases and J by 9 bases, with 12 bases between the two germline ends. Here the CDR3 DNA reads TGTGCCAGCAGCTACAGAGGGGGAAAAGCTTTCTTT. It is translated as CASSYRGGKAFF.

The J gene is TRBJ2-2, the V gene TRBV11-3, with D possibly being TRBD2 (10 bases). CDR3 length: 21 residues. V was shortened by 4 bases and J by 2 bases, with 29 bases between the two germline ends. CDR1 and CDR2 (germline): SGHNT, YENEEA. For the CDR3, the DNA is TGTGCCAGCAGCTGGGGGGACAGGGATGAAGCGGGAGGGCCAAACACCGGGGAGCTGTTTTTT. It translates to CASSWGDRDEAGGPNTGELFF. The full variable domain, rest sourced from reference TRBV11-3 and TRBJ2-2, is EAGVVQSPRYKIIEKKQPVAFWCNPISGHNTLYWYLQNLGQGPELLIRYENEEAVDDSQLPKDRFSAERLKGVDSTLKIQPAELGDSAVYLCASSWGDRDEAGGPNTGELFFGEGSRLTVL.

The table lists this clonotype with a few counts. V and J are TRBV6-2 or TRBV6-3 and TRBJ2-1, with 8 bases identical to TRBD1. Germline values: CDR1 MNHEY, CDR2 SVGEGT. This CDR3 spans 15 amino acids. The trim removed 0 bases at V and 5 bases at J, leaving 3 bases unmatched. CDR3 in amino acids: CASSYSPTGDNEQFF. For the CDR3, the DNA is TGTGCCAGCAGTTACTCCCCGACAGGGGACAATGAGCAGTTCTTC.

The sample holds a few counts of this clonotype. The genes are TRBV12-3 or TRBV12-4 and TRBJ1-5; D not resolved. V was shortened by 6 bases and J by 6 bases, with 15 bases between the two germline ends. The CDR3 is 14 amino acids. The CDR3 protein is CASRVSFESQPQHF. In DNA, the CDR3 is TGTGCCAGCAGAGTCTCCTTCGAAAGTCAGCCCCAGCATTTT.

This clonotype was counted ten times or more. The V call is TRBV20-1, the J call TRBJ2-1; D ambiguous. Per germline, CDR1 DFQATT and CDR2 SNEGSKA (reference sequence). Trimming stripped 3 bases from V and 2 bases from J, with 29 bases between. The CDR3 length is 20 residues. CDR3 region: CSARDWAQKFGLGPYNEQFF. The CDR3 coding sequence is TGCAGTGCTAGGGATTGGGCGCAGAAATTTGGGCTCGGGCCCTACAATGAGCAGTTCTTC.

Many counts were recorded for this clonotype. J is TRBJ1-5 and V is TRBV20-1; tentative D call: TRBD1 (5 bases). V was cut by 4 bases and J by 0 bases, with 22 bases left in between. Germline V CDR1 and CDR2: DFQATT, SNEGSKA (reference sequence). The length of the CDR3 is 18 residues. In DNA, the CDR3 is TGCAGTGCTACAGCCGGGACGCGGCGAACCTATAGCAATCAGCCCCAGCATTTT. Amino acid sequence: CSATAGTRRTYSNQPQHF.

The rearrangement joins TRBV2 to TRBJ1-2, with D unresolved. The V gene's germline CDR1 is SNHLY and CDR2 FYNNEI. V lost 4 bases, J lost 14 bases, and 17 bases lay in between. The CDR3 covers 12 residues. CDR3 coding DNA: TGTGCCAGCAGTGCCCTAGACCGCGCGGGTACCTTC. Translated, it gives CASSALDRAGTF.

This clonotype was seen many times. V usage is TRBV6-5 and J usage is TRBJ1-2; no clear D. Between the trimmed V and J ends, which lost 4 bases and 6 bases, there was a span of 3 bases. CDR1 and CDR2 from the germline V gene are MNHEY and SVGAGI. This CDR3 contains 10 residues. CDR3 sequence: CASSFHGYTF. Here the CDR3 DNA reads TGTGCCAGCAGTTTCCATGGCTACACCTTC.

The chain uses TRBV7-9 and TRBJ2-5, with D unresolved. The germline CDR1 and CDR2 sequences are SEHNR and FQNEAQ (reference sequence). The CDR3 runs 13 residues. V was shortened by 1 base and J by 2 bases, with 5 bases between the two germline ends. CDR3 in DNA: TGTGCCAGCAGCTTAGTCCAACAAGAGACCCAGTACTTC. Residues: CASSLVQQETQYF.

This clonotype has ten or more counts. The genes are TRBV24-1 and TRBJ1-5, with D unclear. Germline CDR1 KGHDR, CDR2 SFDVKD. V was clipped by 8 bases and J by 5 bases, with 18 bases between them. The CDR3 totals 15 residues. This CDR3 reads CATNLRVVDDQPQHF. The CDR3 DNA reads TGTGCCACCAACTTAAGGGTTGTGGACGATCAGCCCCAGCATTTT.

At least ten counts were recorded for this clonotype. This chain links TRBV20-1 with TRBJ2-3, with 9 nucleotides matching TRBD1. The CDR3 length is 15 residues. The germline V gene has CDR1 DFQATT and CDR2 SNEGSKA (reference sequence). The V gene end was trimmed by 3 bases and the J gene end by 2 bases; junction bases not matched to a gene: 6. The CDR3 protein is CSASSVQGATDTQYF. The CDR3 DNA follows: TGCAGTGCTAGTTCGGTACAGGGGGCCACAGATACGCAGTATTTT.

V is TRBV6-2 or TRBV6-3 and J is TRBJ2-1, with D possibly TRBD2 on 6 matching bases. CDR3 size: 13 residues. Trimming pared 0 bases from V and 7 bases from J, leaving 7 bases between. Germline-derived CDR1 and CDR2 are MNHEY and SVGEGT. The CDR3 protein is CASSYSEGNEQFF. The DNA of the CDR3 is TGTGCCAGCAGTTACTCGGAGGGAAATGAGCAGTTCTTC.

This clonotype was detected a few times. The chain is built from TRBV2 and TRBJ2-4; 8 bases map to TRBD2. V shed 5 bases, J shed 7 bases, and the junction held 10 bases outside the gene matches. There are 15 residues in the CDR3. CDR1 is SNHLY, CDR2 FYNNEI, per germline. The CDR3 loop is CASSSNRGGGNIQYF. The CDR3 DNA sequence: TGTGCCAGCAGTTCCAACCGGGGGGGCGGGAACATTCAGTACTTC.

This clonotype was detected a few times. The genes are TRBV7-8 and TRBJ2-7; the D gene is possibly TRBD1 (6 bases). The CDR3 loop spans 14 amino acids. V lost 0 bases, J lost 5 bases, and 11 bases lay in between. Per the germline V gene, CDR1 is SGHVS and CDR2 is FQNEAQ. CDR3 coding DNA: TGTGCCAGCAGCTTAGCGTGGGGGCAGGACGAGCAGTACTTC. Translating gives CASSLAWGQDEQYF.

CDR3: CASRVGSWGSPLHF. The CDR3 DNA reads as TGTGCCAGCAGGGTGGGGTCGTGGGGGTCACCCCTCCACTTT. The rearrangement joins TRBV27 to TRBJ1-6, with D perhaps matching TRBD1 (5 bases). The germline V gene encodes CDR1 MNHEY and CDR2 SMNVEV (reference sequence). The V end lost 6 bases, the J end lost 10 bases, and 16 bases lay between the germline ends. The CDR3 is made up of 14 amino acids.

The chain uses TRBV5-1 and TRBJ1-1, with 9 bases identical to TRBD1. The CDR3 extends over 15 amino acids. V dropped 0 bases and J dropped 4; count of bases not matched to a gene: 4. In germline, CDR1 is SGHRS, CDR2 YFSETQ. Here the CDR3 DNA reads TGCGCCAGCAGCTTGGGGACAGGGGCGGCCACTGAAGCTTTCTTT. Translation: CASSLGTGAATEAFF.

The CDR3: CASSQELGAGYTGELFF. As DNA, the CDR3 is TGTGCCAGCAGCCAAGAGTTGGGGGCTGGGTACACCGGGGAGCTGTTTTTT. The chain employs TRBV14 and TRBJ2-2; weak D call: TRBD1 (6 bases). Germline V CDR1 and CDR2: SGHDN, FVKESK. The CDR3 consists of 17 residues. The ends were cut back, 0 bases at V and 3 bases at J, with 14 bases in the middle.

For this clonotype: The junction departs from germline at one end; a sequencing error may be responsible. The chain is built from TRBV29-1 and TRBJ2-5; TRBD1 is a possible D gene (6 bases). This CDR3 spans 12 amino acids. Germline V gene sequence: CDR1 SQVTM, CDR2 ANQGSEA. CDR3 bases: TGCAGCGTGAACAGGGCTTCAGAGATCCAGTACTTC. Protein product: CSVNRASEIQYF.

The V and J genes are TRBV5-1 and TRBJ2-7; no definite D call. CDR3 length: 13 residues. Germline V gives CDR1 SGHRS, CDR2 YFSETQ. V lost 5 bases, J lost 4 bases, and 13 bases lay in between. The CDR3 nucleotides are TGCGCCAGCAGATCGGTAGGTGGGTACGAGCAGTACTTC. This gives the protein CASRSVGGYEQYF.

In this sample, this clonotype turned up many times. This chain uses TRBV20-1 with TRBJ1-2; D remains unclear. From germline, CDR1 is DFQATT and CDR2 SNEGSKA (reference sequence). Trimming removed 0 bases from V and 3 bases from J, with 11 bases in between. This CDR3 contains 14 residues. The CDR3 here is CSARDPGGYYGYTF. The CDR3 DNA is TGCAGTGCTAGAGATCCAGGCGGGTACTATGGCTACACCTTC.

In its sample, this clonotype was seen many times. The chain carries TRBV5-1 and TRBJ2-7; TRBD2 might be the D (5 bases). Trimming pared 0 bases from V and 3 bases from J, leaving 10 bases between. There are 14 residues in the CDR3. From germline, CDR1 is SGHRS and CDR2 YFSETQ. The CDR3 DNA reads as TGCGCCAGCAGCTTGGCACCGAGGGACTACGAGCAGTACTTC. Translation gives CASSLAPRDYEQYF.

J is TRBJ2-7 and V is TRBV4-1, with no clear D. The CDR3 runs to 15 residues. V dropped 0 bases and J dropped 4 bases, with 13 bases sitting between them. Germline lookup yields CDR1 MGHRA and CDR2 YSYEKL. The CDR3 DNA sequence: TGCGCCAGCAGCCAAGAATGGACCGTTCTGTACGAGCAGTACTTC. Translated, it gives CASSQEWTVLYEQYF.

The chain has TRBV6-1 and TRBJ1-2; D unresolved. This CDR3 is 13 amino acids long. V was cut by 2 bases and J by 2 bases, with 6 bases left in between. CDR1 is MNHNS and CDR2 is SASEGT in the germline V gene. CDR3 region: CASSESQNYGYTF. The DNA for the CDR3 is TGTGCCAGCAGTGAAAGCCAGAACTATGGCTACACCTTC.

Many counts were recorded for this clonotype. The J gene is TRBJ2-7, the V gene TRBV29-1, with 10 bases that match TRBD2. This CDR3 comprises 14 residues. Germline V gene sequence: CDR1 SQVTM, CDR2 ANQGSEA. Trimming cost V 4 bases and J 0 bases; bases outside gene matches: 3. The CDR3 region is CSVVTSGASYEQYF. In DNA form, the CDR3 reads TGCAGCGTTGTCACTAGCGGGGCCTCCTACGAGCAGTACTTC.

This clonotype came up a few times. The rearrangement uses TRBV5-1 and TRBJ2-7, with 7 bases aligning to TRBD2. Germline loops: CDR1 SGHRS, CDR2 YFSETQ. This CDR3 contains 15 residues. With V trimmed by 1 base and J by 4 bases, 8 bases remained unmatched. This CDR3 reads CASSLTAAGAYEQYF. The CDR3 nucleotides are TGCGCCAGCAGCTTGACTGCCGCGGGAGCATACGAGCAGTACTTC.

Ten or more counts support this clonotype. The gene calls are TRBV5-5 and TRBJ1-5; D not certain. The CDR3 covers 17 residues. From germline, CDR1 is SGHKS and CDR2 YYEKEE (reference sequence). Trimming shortened V by 4 bases and J by 2 bases, and 19 bases separated the two germline ends. DNA of the CDR3: TGTGCCAGCAGCCCGTTGGATAGTGCGCGAGGCAATCAGCCCCAGCATTTT. Amino acids: CASSPLDSARGNQPQHF.